What follows describes a single TCR beta chain. For TCRbeta, the library was prepared with unique molecular identifiers. MiXCR, run by TCRdb on the PCR reads, gives a single entry per CDR3 protein. The data hold some 640,000 distinct CDR3 sequences, with roughly 15% observed a single time. This CDR3 comprises 14 residues. The V and J ends lost 6 bases and 0 bases respectively, with 9 bases between them. The record originates from a study of T-cell reconstitution after alpha-beta-depleted transplantation in children. V is TRBV12-3 or TRBV12-4 and J is TRBJ1-3; no clear D gene. Sequenced material: PBMCs from the stem cell graft donor, taken from the stem cell graft. This TCR came from a human donor who donated a stem cell graft to a child with acute myeloid leukemia. The chain's CDR3 is CASSLVVSGNTIYF. CDR3 in DNA: TGTGCCAGCAGCCTAGTGGTCTCTGGAAACACCATATATTTT.